This entry lists 22 T cell receptor beta chains sequenced from one sample in a study of T cell repertoires in cytomegalovirus infection. The antigens these receptors bind are not known. TCRdb re-called the reads with MiXCR, one entry per CDR3 protein. Among 300,000 or so distinct CDR3 sequences listed, more than 20% were seen once. Sequenced material: cultured PBMCs, taken from culture after CMV antigen stimulation. The receptors stem from a human donor in good health (CMV status not recorded). Some clones in this sample may be carry-over from other donors' samples.

This clonotype occurred many times. The chain is built from TRBV7-2 and TRBJ2-5; D unclear. Deletions cut 0 bases from V and 6 bases from J, with 5 bases between. The CDR3 is made up of 12 amino acids. Germline CDR1 SGHTA, CDR2 FQGNSA. CDR3 nucleotide sequence: TGTGCCAGCAGCTTAGCGGTACAGACCCAGTACTTC. This sequence encodes CASSLAVQTQYF.

This clonotype was seen at least ten times. The chain employs TRBV7-6 and TRBJ2-1; D unclear. Trimming left V 3 bases short and J 5 bases short, with 11 bases between. This CDR3 has 14 residues. Germline values: CDR1 SGHVS, CDR2 FNYEAQ. CDR3 sequence (DNA): TGTGCCAGCAGCTTGGGCCAGTCTGACAATGAGCAGTTCTTC. It encodes CASSLGQSDNEQFF.

This clonotype was seen repeatedly, ten times or more. The chain employs TRBV5-1 and TRBJ1-1; 8 bases fit TRBD1. Germline V gene sequence: CDR1 SGHRS, CDR2 YFSETQ. CDR3 length: 13 residues. V gave up 4 bases and J gave up 8 bases; unmatched junction bases: 7. The CDR3 loop reads CASSQGQGAEAFF. In nucleotides, the CDR3 is TGCGCCAGCAGCCAAGGGCAGGGGGCGGAAGCTTTCTTT.

This chain uses TRBV5-8 with TRBJ2-7; 9 bases match TRBD1. This CDR3 has 14 amino acids. V was pared by 4 bases and J by 7 bases, with 9 bases of the junction left unmatched. From germline, CDR1 is SGHTS and CDR2 YDEGEE. The CDR3 here is CASSPRDRVLEQYF. CDR3 nucleotides: TGTGCCAGCAGCCCCCGGGACAGGGTACTTGAGCAGTACTTC.

V gene TRBV7-2 combines with J gene TRBJ2-2, with D perhaps TRBD2 (5 bases). CDR1 is SGHTA, CDR2 FQGNSA, per germline. The V end was cut by 0 bases, the J end by 5 bases, with 10 bases between. The length of the CDR3 is 15 residues. The CDR3 spells CASSLAGEATGELFF. DNA of the CDR3: TGTGCCAGCAGCTTAGCGGGAGAGGCTACCGGGGAGCTGTTTTTT.

The V and J genes are TRBV18 and TRBJ2-3; 9 bases align to TRBD2. Germline lookup yields CDR1 KGHSH and CDR2 LQKENI. The CDR3 has 17 residues. V was pared by 3 bases and J by 1 base, with 8 bases of the junction left unmatched. DNA for the CDR3: TGTGCCAGCTCACCGCCCGGACTAGCGTACCGCACAGATACGCAGTATTTT. This gives the protein CASSPPGLAYRTDTQYF. Variable domain in full (rest from reference TRBV18 and TRBJ2-3): NAGVMQNPRHLVRRRGQEARLRCSPMKGHSHVYWYRQLPEEGLKFMVYLQKENIIDESGMPKERFSAEFPKEGPSILRIQQVVRGDSAAYFCASSPPGLAYRTDTQYFGPGTRLTVL.

The chain uses TRBV6-5 and TRBJ2-1; D is perhaps TRBD1 (5 bases). The CDR3 loop spans 15 amino acids. V lost 5 bases and J 0 bases, leaving 11 bases between the germline ends. CDR1 MNHEY and CDR2 SVGAGI come from the germline V gene. CDR3 coding DNA: TGTGCCAGCAGTCGGGCAGGGATCTCCTACAATGAGCAGTTCTTC. This translates into CASSRAGISYNEQFF.

The chain links TRBV10-3 to TRBJ1-2; possible D gene TRBD1, 6 bases. Germline V lookup: CDR1 ENHRY, CDR2 SYGVKD. Between the trimmed V and J ends, which lost 3 bases and 4 bases, there was a span of 6 bases. The CDR3 length is 12 residues. The CDR3 protein is CAISEQGYGYTF. In DNA form, the CDR3 reads TGTGCCATCAGTGAACAGGGCTATGGCTACACCTTC.

This clonotype was seen more than once but under ten times. This sequence joins TRBV20-1 and TRBJ2-7; TRBD2 agrees at 7 bases. The CDR3 sequence is 15 residues long. From germline, CDR1 is DFQATT and CDR2 SNEGSKA (reference sequence). J was trimmed by 4 bases and V by 2 bases; bases with no gene match: 11. For the CDR3, the DNA is TGCAGTGCTAGATTCGGCGGGAGAGGAAAGTACGAGCAGTACTTC. Amino acids: CSARFGGRGKYEQYF.

This clonotype was counted once. The chain recombines TRBV6-8 with TRBJ2-3; 7 bases match TRBD2. CDR1 and CDR2 (germline): MNHGY, SAAAGT. Germline trimming cut 6 bases from V and 4 bases from J; bases unmatched to any gene: 7. This CDR3 comprises 14 residues. CDR3 loop: CASRGEGLADTQYF. In DNA form, the CDR3 reads TGTGCCAGCAGAGGGGAGGGACTCGCAGATACGCAGTATTTT.

This rearrangement joins TRBV28 to TRBJ2-7; D is possibly TRBD2 (7 bases). The ends were cut back, 7 bases at V and 0 bases at J, with 13 bases in the middle. CDR3 length: 14 residues. Germline V gene data show CDR1 as MDHEN and CDR2 as SYDVKM. CDR3 nucleotide sequence: TGTGCCAGCAACGAGGGGGGGTTCTCCTACGAGCAGTACTTC. Translated: CASNEGGFSYEQYF.

This clonotype has only a few counts. V usage is TRBV20-1 and J usage is TRBJ2-5; D uncertain. Germline CDR1 reads DFQATT; CDR2 reads SNEGSKA (reference sequence). The V and J ends lost 0 bases and 5 bases respectively, with 4 bases between them. The CDR3 is 11 residues long. The CDR3: CSARDRETQYF. The CDR3 nucleotides read TGCAGTGCTAGAGATCGGGAGACCCAGTACTTC.

This clonotype was observed many times. J is TRBJ2-1 and V is TRBV7-2; possibly TRBD1 or TRBD2 for D (6 bases each). V dropped 5 bases and J dropped 7 bases, with 12 bases sitting between them. Germline-derived CDR1 and CDR2 are SGHTA and FQGNSA. The CDR3 has 13 amino acids. The chain's CDR3 is CASSRGTLNEQFF. The DNA of the CDR3 is TGTGCCAGCAGCCGGGGGACACTTAATGAGCAGTTCTTC.

This clonotype was seen at least ten times. V is TRBV7-2 and J is TRBJ1-1, with TRBD1 matching over 8 bases. CDR1 is SGHTA, CDR2 FQGNSA, per germline. The V segment lost 5 bases and the J segment 5 bases; nucleotides outside the gene matches: 10. CDR3 length: 15 amino acids. As DNA, the CDR3 is TGTGCCAGCAGCCCCGAACAGGGGGGGTCGACTGAAGCTTTCTTT. It yields the protein CASSPEQGGSTEAFF.

This clonotype was seen repeatedly, ten times or more. The J gene is TRBJ2-5, the V gene TRBV7-2; D may be TRBD1 or TRBD2 (5 bases each). The length of the CDR3 is 13 residues. Germline loops: CDR1 SGHTA, CDR2 FQGNSA. V lost 5 bases, J lost 4 bases, and 11 bases lay in between. The CDR3 DNA is TGTGCCAGCAGCGGGACCACTGGAGAGACCCAGTACTTC. This gives the protein CASSGTTGETQYF.

The chain uses TRBV19 and TRBJ2-1; TRBD2 aligns across 7 bases. The CDR3 is 16 residues long. Germline assignment: CDR1 LNHDA and CDR2 SQIVND (reference sequence). Germline trimming cut 1 base from V and 5 bases from J; bases unmatched to any gene: 8. The CDR3, as DNA: TGTGCCAGTAGTATAGGGGACGGGAGGACACACAATGAGCAGTTCTTC. As protein: CASSIGDGRTHNEQFF. The full variable domain, rest sourced from reference TRBV19 and TRBJ2-1, is DGGITQSPKYLFRKEGQNVTLSCEQNLNHDAMYWYRQDPGQGLRLIYYSQIVNDFQKGDIAEGYSVSREKKESFPLTVTSAQKNPTAFYLCASSIGDGRTHNEQFFGPGTRLTVL.

This clonotype appeared a few times. V is TRBV7-2 and J is TRBJ2-7, with TRBD2 matching over 10 bases. The CDR3 has 19 amino acids. With V trimmed by 5 bases and J by 2 bases, 18 bases remained unmatched. CDR1 is SGHTA and CDR2 is FQGNSA in the germline V gene. Here the CDR3 DNA reads TGTGCCAGCAGCCCTCTCGACAGGGGATCTAGCGGGAGAGCCTACGAGCAGTACGTC. Its translation: CASSPLDRGSSGRAYEQYV.

Comments on this clonotype: Compared with germline, one end of the junction differs, possibly owing to a read error. The chain combines TRBV7-8 with TRBJ2-1; 8 bases are shared with TRBD2. Germline CDR1 SGHVS, CDR2 FQNEAQ. There are 16 residues in the CDR3. CDR3 bases: TGTGCCAGCAGCTTAAGTTTACCAGCGGGAGACAACGAGCAGTTCTTC. Translation: CASSLSLPAGDNEQFF.

The J gene is TRBJ2-1, the V gene TRBV7-3, with 10 positions matching TRBD1. The DNA end favors TRBJ2-7, so the J call may be wrong. CDR1 and CDR2 from the germline V gene are SGHTA and FQGTGA. The CDR3 loop spans 15 amino acids. CDR3 DNA: TGTGCCAGCAGCTCTCTGACAGGGGGCGGGTATGAGCAGTACTTC. It is translated as CASSSLTGGGYEQYF.

This clonotype was detected a few times. V gene TRBV12-3 or TRBV12-4 combines with J gene TRBJ2-7; 8 positions match TRBD2. With V trimmed by 3 bases and J by 2 bases, 6 bases remained unmatched. The CDR3 is made up of 15 amino acids. Here the CDR3 reads CASSFRAGAAYEQYV. CDR3 bases: TGTGCCAGCAGTTTCCGAGCGGGAGCGGCCTACGAGCAGTACGTC.

This clonotype appeared many times. V gene TRBV7-2 combines with J gene TRBJ2-7; D call uncertain. Germline V lookup: CDR1 SGHTA, CDR2 FQGNSA. The CDR3 length is 17 residues. The V gene lost 0 bases and the J gene lost 0 bases, with 15 bases spanning the gap. CDR3 DNA sequence: TGTGCCAGCAGCTTAGCCATTGGGTACAGTAGCTCCTACGAGCAGTACTTC. Its translation is CASSLAIGYSSSYEQYF.

The chain recombines TRBV19 with TRBJ2-7, with D possibly matching TRBD1 (6 bases). The CDR3 length is 16 residues. Deletions cut 3 bases from V and 7 bases from J, with 22 bases between. Looked up from germline, CDR1 is LNHDA and CDR2 is SQIVND (reference sequence). CDR3 in DNA: TGTGCCAGTAGTATCGGGGATAGTCGTGGCCAGGGGGAGCAGTACTTC. Translated, it gives CASSIGDSRGQGEQYF.